Below, 3 T cell receptor beta chains from the same sample are listed, as sequenced in a study of T cells after yellow fever vaccination. TCRdb re-called the 5' RACE reads with MiXCR, one entry per CDR3 protein. The sample includes tens of thousands of distinct CDR3 sequences, 6.5% to 9% of them seen just once. The starting material was CD8+ T cells sorted from PBMCs, obtained 15 days after the yellow fever booster vaccination. The receptors shown here come from a man aged 25 to 40 who received the YFV17D yellow fever vaccine.

This clonotype is labeled medium-sized. This chain links TRBV27 with TRBJ2-7, with unresolved D. This CDR3 is 13 amino acids long. Per germline, CDR1 MNHEY and CDR2 SMNVEV (reference sequence). Deletions cut 2 bases from V and 1 base from J, with 6 bases between. CDR3 in DNA: TGTGCCAGCAGTTTAGGCCCGTCCTACGAGCAGTACTTC. This gives the protein CASSLGPSYEQYF.

This clonotype was detected many times. This rearrangement joins TRBV7-9 to TRBJ1-6, with 7 bases identical to TRBD1. CDR3 size: 16 residues. CDR1 and CDR2 (germline): SEHNR, FQNEAQ (reference sequence). The J segment lost 10 bases and the V segment lost 2 bases, leaving 11 bases of the junction unmatched. CDR3 residues: CASSLNSGTVASPLHF. The CDR3 DNA is TGTGCCAGCAGCTTAAACTCCGGGACAGTCGCGTCACCCCTCCACTTT.

This clonotype was counted many times. The rearrangement joins TRBV29-1 to TRBJ2-3; 7 bases map to TRBD1. Looked up from germline, CDR1 is SQVTM and CDR2 is ANQGSEA. The trim removed 1 base at V and 2 bases at J, leaving 3 bases unmatched. This CDR3 region has 14 residues. The DNA of the CDR3 is TGCAGCGTTGAAGGACAGGGTAACACAGATACGCAGTATTTT. Amino acids: CSVEGQGNTDTQYF.